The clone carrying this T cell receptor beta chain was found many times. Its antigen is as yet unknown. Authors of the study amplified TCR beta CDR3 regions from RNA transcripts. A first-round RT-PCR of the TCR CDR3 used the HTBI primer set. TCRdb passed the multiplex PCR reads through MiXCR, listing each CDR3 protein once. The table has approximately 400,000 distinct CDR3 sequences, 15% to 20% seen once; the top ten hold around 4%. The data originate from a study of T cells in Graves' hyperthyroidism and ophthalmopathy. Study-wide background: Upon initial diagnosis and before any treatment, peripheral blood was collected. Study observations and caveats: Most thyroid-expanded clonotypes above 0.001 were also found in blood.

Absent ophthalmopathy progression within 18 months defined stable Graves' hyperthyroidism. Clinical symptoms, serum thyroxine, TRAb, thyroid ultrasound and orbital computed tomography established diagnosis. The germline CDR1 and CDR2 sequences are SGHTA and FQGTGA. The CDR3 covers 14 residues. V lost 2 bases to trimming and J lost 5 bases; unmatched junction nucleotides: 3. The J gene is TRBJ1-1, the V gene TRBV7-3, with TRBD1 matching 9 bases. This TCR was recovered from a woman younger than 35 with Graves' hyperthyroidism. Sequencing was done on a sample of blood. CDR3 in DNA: TGTGCCAGCAGCTTAGGGACAGGGAGGACTGAAGCTTTCTTT. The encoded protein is CASSLGTGRTEAFF.